The entry below gives a single T cell receptor (beta chain) sequence along with its context. No antigen is known for it. This sample is part of a study of cytomegalovirus exposure and HLA in healthy donors. Findings and limits, study-wide: Rarity held for most TCR sequences, but there were some public TCRs that occurred in many donors. A link between a missense DCLRE1C variant and TCR beta V- and J-gene trimming emerged from a later analysis. Later analysis showed most CMV-associated TCR beta chains appearing HLA-restricted. In an earlier analysis, productive rearrangement rates for most beta V segments clustered near 87% or 30%.

In the PCR, 60 Vbeta and 13 Jbeta primers were used. The protocol was immunoSEQ multiplex PCR, while the TCRdb copy is restricted to in-frame clones and leaves out a portion. The table lists about 89,000 clones, approximately 79% of them singletons, with around 3% in the top ten. The CDR3 spans 16 residues. Germline CDR1 reads MNHNS; CDR2 reads SASEGT. V trimming: 4 bases; J trimming: 4 bases; junction bases outside the gene matches: 8. The source is a man aged 25-45 years in good health and CMV-seronegative. The specimen sequenced was PBMCs. J is TRBJ1-5 and V is TRBV6-1; 9 bases align to TRBD1. The CDR3 sequence is CASSGWTGEGNQPQHF. CDR3 sequence (DNA): TGTGCCAGCAGTGGATGGACAGGGGAAGGGAATCAGCCCCAGCATTTT.